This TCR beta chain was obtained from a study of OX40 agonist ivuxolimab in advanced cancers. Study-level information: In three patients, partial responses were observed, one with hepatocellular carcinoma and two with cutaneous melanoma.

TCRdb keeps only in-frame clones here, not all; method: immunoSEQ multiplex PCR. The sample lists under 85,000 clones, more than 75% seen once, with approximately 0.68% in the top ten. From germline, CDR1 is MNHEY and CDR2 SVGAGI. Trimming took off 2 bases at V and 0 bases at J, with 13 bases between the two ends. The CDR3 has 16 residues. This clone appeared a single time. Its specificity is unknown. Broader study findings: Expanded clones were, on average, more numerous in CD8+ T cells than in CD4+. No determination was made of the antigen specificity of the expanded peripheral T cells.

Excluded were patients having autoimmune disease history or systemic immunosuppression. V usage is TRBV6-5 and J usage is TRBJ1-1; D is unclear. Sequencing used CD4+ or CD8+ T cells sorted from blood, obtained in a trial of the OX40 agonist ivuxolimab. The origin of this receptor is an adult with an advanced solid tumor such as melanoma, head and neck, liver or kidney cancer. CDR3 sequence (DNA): TGTGCCAGCAGTTACCATGGACGGAACATGAACACTGAAGCTTTCTTT. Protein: CASSYHGRNMNTEAFF.